The T cell receptor beta chain described here comes from a study of long-term antiretroviral therapy in people with HIV. The ends were cut back, 2 bases at V and 8 bases at J, with 16 bases in the middle. Looked up from germline, CDR1 is SGDLS and CDR2 is YYNGEE. The CDR3 covers 15 residues. For each donor, at least one pre-ART and at least two post-ART PBMC samples were available. It was version v3.0 of the immunoSEQ assay that was run at survey level. Profiled with immunoSEQ multiplex PCR; TCRdb holds only in-frame clones, not every one. Seen here are about 35,000 clones, roughly 74% observed once, and the top ten hold around 3.6%.

The chain is built from TRBV9 and TRBJ1-4; tentative D call: TRBD1 (5 bases). The sequencing here drew on unsorted PBMCs, taken 3 years after starting antiretroviral therapy. The TCR comes from a middle-aged man with HIV. DNA for the CDR3: TGTGCCAGCAGCGTGGGTAGCTGGGGCCGGGAAAAACTGTTTTTT. This codes for CASSVGSWGREKLFF.